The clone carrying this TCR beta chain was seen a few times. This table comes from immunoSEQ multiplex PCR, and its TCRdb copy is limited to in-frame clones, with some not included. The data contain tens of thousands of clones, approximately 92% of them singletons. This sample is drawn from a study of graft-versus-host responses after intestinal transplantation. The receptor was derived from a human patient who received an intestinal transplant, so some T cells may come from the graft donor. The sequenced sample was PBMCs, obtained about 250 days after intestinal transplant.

Written as DNA, the CDR3 is TGTGCCAGCAGCTTAGCGCGGACTAGCTACAATGAGCAGTTCTTC. Amino acid sequence: CASSLARTSYNEQFF. This chain joins TRBV7-9 and TRBJ2-1, with 7 bases matching TRBD2. This CDR3 is 15 amino acids long. With 0 bases clipped from V and 3 bases from J, the junction kept 2 bases outside the gene matches. CDR1 is SEHNR and CDR2 is FQNEAQ in the germline V gene (reference sequence). Drawing the rest from reference TRBV7-9 and TRBJ2-1, the complete variable domain is DTGVSQNPRHKITKRGQNVTFRCDPISEHNRLYWYRQTLGQGPEFLTYFQNEAQLEKSRLLSDRFSAERPKGSFSTLEIQRTEQGDSAMYLCASSLARTSYNEQFFGPGTRLTVL.